The rows below give T cell receptor beta chains drawn from one sample of a study of cytomegalovirus exposure and HLA in healthy donors. Only in-frame clones appear in the TCRdb table, and some are missing; sequencing was by immunoSEQ multiplex PCR. This table has 200,000 to 250,000 clones, 90% to 95% appearing once. The sample consisted of PBMCs. The receptors come from a woman aged 18 to 35 in good health and CMV-seronegative. The CDR3 runs from the conserved cysteine through the conserved F or W. Each record gives: D gene, clone size, J gene, V gene, CDR3 DNA, CDR3 protein. The D gene is left open where the match is weak. The size field is filled for only some rows; it gives once, few, many or a size class.

>.|.|TRBJ1-4|TRBV29-1
TGCAGCGTTCTCCGGCGGGGCGAAAAACTGTTTTTT
CSVLRRGEKLFF
>TRBD1|.|TRBJ2-4|TRBV5-4
TGTGCCAGCAGCTTGGGGCAGGGGGTTGCCAAAAACATTCAGTACTTC
CASSLGQGVAKNIQYF
>.|few|TRBJ2-7|TRBV28
TGTGCCAGCAGTCTTTACTACGAGCAGTACTTC
CASSLYYEQYF
>.|.|TRBJ2-1|TRBV30
TGTGCCTGGAGTGTAGGAGGAACAGGGTTCTACAATGAGCAGTTCTTC
CAWSVGGTGFYNEQFF
>.|.|TRBJ1-2|TRBV28
TGTGCCAGCAGTCCGGACAGACTTTCTAACTATGGCTACACCTTC
CASSPDRLSNYGYTF
>TRBD1|.|TRBJ1-2|TRBV2
TGTGCCAGCAGTGAAGCGTTGGACAGGGGCCGGGGCTACACCTTC
CASSEALDRGRGYTF
>TRBD1|once|TRBJ1-1|TRBV27
TGTGCCAGCAGTCCCCGACAGGGGGAAGCTTTCTTT
CASSPRQGEAFF
>.|.|TRBJ2-7|TRBV28
TGTGCCAGCAGTTTTAGGCGGACATACTCCTACGAGCAGTACTTC
CASSFRRTYSYEQYF
>TRBD1|.|TRBJ2-3|TRBV6-5
TGTGCCAGCAGTTACCAGGGGGCACTGGGAGATACGCAGTATTTT
CASSYQGALGDTQYF
>.|.|TRBJ1-2|TRBV5-1
TGCGCCAGCAGCTTGAGGGGATCGGCCTATGGCTACACCTTC
CASSLRGSAYGYTF
>TRBD2|.|TRBJ2-1|TRBV2
TGTGCCAGCAGGGCTAGCGGGGCCAATGAGCAGTTCTTC
CASRASGANEQFF
>TRBD2|few|TRBJ2-3|TRBV5-6
TGTGCCAGCATCCTTCCTGGCGGGAGTGATACGCAGTATTTT
CASILPGGSDTQYF
>.|.|TRBJ2-5|TRBV2
TGTGCCAGCACCCGTGGTGAGCAAGAGACCCAGTACTTC
CASTRGEQETQYF
>.|.|TRBJ2-2|TRBV5-1
TGCGCCAGCAGCCATACCACAGGGCCCACGAACACCGGGGAGCTGTTTTTT
CASSHTTGPTNTGELFF
>.|.|TRBJ2-7|TRBV28
TGTGCCAGCAGTTGGACGAGCGGAGCCTACGAGCAGTACTTC
CASSWTSGAYEQYF
>TRBD1|.|TRBJ2-7|TRBV5-1
TGCGCCAGCAGCTTATATTCTGCCGGGACAGGGCCGTACGAGCAGTACTTC
CASSLYSAGTGPYEQYF
>TRBD1|.|TRBJ1-1|TRBV19
TGTGCCAGTAGTGAACCGGGACAGCAGAACACTGAAGCTTTCTTT
CASSEPGQQNTEAFF
>.|.|TRBJ1-5|TRBV19
TGTGCCAGCTCCTCGCGTAGGGGTCTCCATCAGCCCCAGCATTTT
CASSSRRGLHQPQHF
>TRBD1|.|TRBJ1-1|TRBV7-6
TGTGCCACCATACCGCGACAGGGGCGGGACACTGAAGCTTTCTTT
CATIPRQGRDTEAFF
>.|.|TRBJ2-1|TRBV27
TGTGCCAGCACTGGGCTAGCAGAGTACAATGAGCAGTTCTTC
CASTGLAEYNEQFF
>.|.|TRBJ1-2|TRBV19
TGTGCCAGTTCCCCGCCCGAGACAGCCAACTATGGCTACACCTTC
CASSPPETANYGYTF
>TRBD1|.|TRBJ2-1|TRBV27
TGTGCCAGCAGTTTTCAGGGGGTCTACAATGAGCAGTTCTTC
CASSFQGVYNEQFF
>.|.|TRBJ1-5|TRBV6-1
TGTGCCAGCAGTGAAGGGGGGGGAGGGAGCAATCAGCCCCAGCATTTT
CASSEGGGGSNQPQHF
>.|.|TRBJ2-6|TRBV9
TGTGCCAGCAGCGTAGGAGGATCTGGGGCCAACGTCCTGACTTTC
CASSVGGSGANVLTF
>.|.|TRBJ1-3|TRBV6-5
TGTGCCAGCAGCCTGGGGGGGCGACGCGGAAACACCATATATTTT
CASSLGGRRGNTIYF
>.|.|TRBJ2-7|TRBV7-2
TGTGCCAGCCTCCGGGGGAGCTCCTACGAGCAGTACTTC
CASLRGSSYEQYF
>.|.|TRBJ2-3|TRBV5-1
TGCGCCAGCAGCTTGGATCACGGGGGTCGCGATACGCAGTATTTT
CASSLDHGGRDTQYF
>.|.|TRBJ2-7|TRBV7-9
TGTGCCAGCAGCTTAATATCCGAGCAGTACTTC
CASSLISEQYF
>.|few|TRBJ1-2|TRBV20-1
TGCAGTGCTAGACAGGGGCCCGGCTACACCTTC
CSARQGPGYTF
>TRBD1|.|TRBJ1-2|TRBV29-1
TGCAGCGTTGTAGGGGGCCGGAACCTTAACTATGGCTACACCTTC
CSVVGGRNLNYGYTF
>.|.|TRBJ1-5|TRBV5-5
TGTGCCAGCAGCTTGGTTTCGGGACAGCCCCAGCATTTT
CASSLVSGQPQHF
>.|.|TRBJ2-5|TRBV6-5
TGTGCCAGCAGTTCATCGACACCGCAAGAGACCCAGTACTTC
CASSSSTPQETQYF
>TRBD1|once|TRBJ1-4|TRBV27
TGTGCCAGCAGTAGGACAGGAGAAAATGAAAAACTGTTTTTT
CASSRTGENEKLFF
>TRBD1|.|TRBJ1-3|TRBV6-1
TGTGCCAGCAGTGAATGGACAGGAGGTTCCGGAAACACCATATATTTT
CASSEWTGGSGNTIYF
>TRBD2|.|TRBJ2-1|TRBV18
TGTGCCACCTCTACGCGGGCGGGAGGGGGATCCTACAATGAGCAGTTCTTC
CATSTRAGGGSYNEQFF
>TRBD1|.|TRBJ1-3|TRBV5-6
TGTGCCAGCAGCATGCGGGACAGGGGAGTAGACACCATATATTTT
CASSMRDRGVDTIYF
>TRBD1|.|TRBJ1-1|TRBV28
TGTGCCTGCGGACAGGGGACGCGAGGGACTGAAGCTTTCTTT
CACGQGTRGTEAFF
>.|once|TRBJ1-5|TRBV6-5
TGTGCCAGCAGTTACAGGGAGGGCAATCAGCCCCAGCATTTT
CASSYREGNQPQHF
>.|.|TRBJ2-1|TRBV11-2
TGTGCCAGCAGCTTAGTAGGGAGCAATGTCTACAATGAGCAGTTCTTC
CASSLVGSNVYNEQFF
>.|.|TRBJ2-7|TRBV6-1
TGTGCCAGCGTACCTTTATACGACAGCCGATACGAGCAGTACTTC
CASVPLYDSRYEQYF
>.|.|TRBJ1-1|TRBV14
TGTGCCAGCAGGGCAGGGGTTGAAGCTTTCTTT
CASRAGVEAFF
>TRBD1|.|TRBJ1-2|TRBV10-3
TGTGCCATCAGGACAGGGCCTAACTATGGCTACACCTTC
CAIRTGPNYGYTF
>TRBD2|.|TRBJ2-1|TRBV19
TGTGCCAGTAGAGGAGGACTAGTAGACAATGAGCAGTTCTTC
CASRGGLVDNEQFF
>.|.|TRBJ2-7|TRBV11-3
TGTGCCAGCAGCCGACGGGGGGACAAGAACTCGAGCACCTACGAGCAGTACTTC
CASSRRGDKNSSTYEQYF
>TRBD2|.|TRBJ2-7|TRBV25-1
TGTGCCAGCAGTGCAGGCGGTCTAGCGGGATCGGTCGAGCAGTACTTC
CASSAGGLAGSVEQYF
>TRBD2|.|TRBJ2-7|TRBV19
TGTGCCAGTAGTATAACCGGGACTAGCAGCTACGAGCAGTACTTC
CASSITGTSSYEQYF
>TRBD1|.|TRBJ2-3|TRBV25-1
TGTGCCAGCAGTAAACAGGGGTTTTCGCAGTATTTT
CASSKQGFSQYF